This T cell receptor (beta chain) was sequenced in a study of beta chain features in type 1 diabetes. Overall study findings and caveats: Using cDNA template may skew counts toward highly expressing activated cells.

Every bit of the isolated RNA underwent reverse transcription, so sequencing read expressed TCRB transcripts. Produced via immunoSEQ multiplex PCR; TCRdb's table is partial and in-frame only. The sample has fewer than 900,000 clones; 15% to 20% are singletons. This clone occurred a few times. What it binds is unknown. This TCR was sampled from a woman younger than 35 in good health. The sequencing input was naive CD4+ T cells from blood.

The CDR3 nucleotides are TGCGCCAGCAGCCAAGAATTCAATCAGCCCCAGCATTTT. Protein sequence: CASSQEFNQPQHF. The chain couples TRBV4-1 to TRBJ1-5; D is unresolved. V was cut by 0 bases and J by 3 bases, with 3 bases left in between. CDR1 and CDR2 (germline): MGHRA, YSYEKL. The CDR3 spans 13 residues.